The clone carrying this T cell receptor (gamma chain) was observed once. Its antigen is unidentified. Different DNA sequences within this sample yield the same CDR3. LymphoTrack primers amplified TRG sequences from around 210 ng of biopsy DNA. TCRdb repeated clone calling on the multiplex PCR reads with CATT. The sample yields about 760 gamma-chain clones, about 43% seen once. Nine to eleven formalin-fixed paraffin-embedded scrolls, each 5 µm thick, supplied each case's genomic DNA. This specimen belongs to a study of intestinal T cells in coeliac disease. Points from the study as a whole: TRD kmer-based clustering correctly classified all 20 or so biopsies in training, with reported leave-one-out accuracy of about 91%.

The length of the CDR3 is 11 residues. The germline CDR1 and CDR2 sequences are GITISATS and ISYDGTV (reference sequence). The TCR originated in a human donor with celiac disease. Sequencing input: a duodenal biopsy. The V gene was identified as TRGV9, while no J gene was called. The CDR3 DNA is TGTGCCTTGTGGGAGGTAATTAATCCGACGTTC. Amino acid sequence: CALWEVINPTF.